This T cell receptor beta chain came from a study of CD8 T cells in ankylosing spondylitis. CDR3 size: 14 residues. Germline values: CDR1 SGHRS, CDR2 YFSETQ. V shed 4 bases and J shed 3 bases, with 13 bases lying between them. Findings of the study overall: Blood from ankylosing spondylitis patients appeared to carry a characteristic eight-variant TCR beta motif. Reactive arthritis synovial fluid and blood were previously reported to contain some motif variants.

This clonotype was counted between two and nine times. Antigen specificity is unknown. MiXCR, applied by TCRdb to the 5' RACE reads, yields one record per CDR3 protein. The data contain 470,000 or so distinct CDR3 sequences, approximately 26% of them seen just once; the ten biggest clones take up roughly 0.8%. This sequence joins TRBV5-1 and TRBJ1-2; D might be TRBD1 (5 bases). Specimen: blood, either unsorted or a sorted T cell fraction (not recorded which). This receptor was obtained from a male donor with ankylosing spondylitis. CDR3 residues: CASSDGGWDYGYTF. DNA of the CDR3: TGCGCCAGCAGCGATGGGGGTTGGGACTATGGCTACACCTTC.